These 28 T cell receptor beta chains came from one sample sequenced in a study of response to subunit inactivated influenza vaccine. Each CDR3 protein gets one entry after TCRdb re-called the RT-PCR reads with MiXCR. The sample includes 650,000 to 800,000 distinct CDR3 sequences, under 20% seen only once; the top ten take about a tenth. The sample in question was PBMCs from blood, obtained more than 4 days after vaccination. These receptors all come from a man between 50 and 59 years old who received an inactivated influenza vaccine.

The sample holds a few counts of this clonotype. The V and J genes are TRBV4-2 and TRBJ2-1; D remains unclear. CDR3 size: 14 residues. The germline V gene has CDR1 LGHNA and CDR2 YNFKEQ. The germline V and J ends were trimmed by 0 bases and 6 bases, with 9 bases remaining between them. The CDR3 sequence is CASSQESMVNEQFF. For the CDR3, the DNA is TGTGCCAGCAGCCAAGAGAGTATGGTCAATGAGCAGTTCTTC.

The rearrangement joins TRBV7-2 to TRBJ2-1, with 8 positions matching TRBD1. CDR1 SGHTA and CDR2 FQGNSA come from the germline V gene. V lost 2 bases to trimming and J lost 11 bases; unmatched junction nucleotides: 11. There are 15 residues in the CDR3. CDR3 loop: CASSLRDRGYVKQFF. CDR3 nucleotide sequence: TGTGCCAGCAGCTTACGAGACAGGGGTTACGTAAAGCAGTTCTTC.

The J gene is TRBJ2-1, the V gene TRBV12-3 or TRBV12-4; 10 positions match TRBD2. V lost 5 bases and J lost 6; bases outside the gene matches: 7. The CDR3 is 15 residues long. The CDR3 loop is CASSNSGGTINEQFF. The CDR3 region has the DNA TGTGCCAGCAGTAATAGCGGGGGGACAATCAATGAGCAGTTCTTC.

The chain uses TRBV6-6 and TRBJ2-5; D gene uncertain. Germline V lookup: CDR1 MNHNY, CDR2 SVGAGI (reference sequence). V was trimmed by 2 bases and J by 1 base, leaving 5 bases between them. CDR3 size: 13 residues. CDR3 protein: CASSYASQETQYF. The CDR3 bases are TGTGCCAGCAGTTACGCCAGCCAAGAGACCCAGTACTTC.

This clonotype has only a few counts. This chain connects TRBV20-1 to TRBJ2-1, with TRBD2 as a possible D gene (5 bases). Trimming pared 5 bases from V and 0 bases from J, leaving 11 bases between. Germline-derived CDR1 and CDR2 are DFQATT and SNEGSKA (reference sequence). CDR3 length: 14 amino acids. The CDR3 bases are TGCAGTGCTGAACAGCGGACCTCCTACAATGAGCAGTTCTTC. Translated, it gives CSAEQRTSYNEQFF.

This chain joins TRBV5-1 and TRBJ1-1; D uncertain. V dropped 3 bases and J dropped 7 bases, with 13 bases sitting between them. The length of the CDR3 is 13 residues. The germline V gene has CDR1 SGHRS and CDR2 YFSETQ. The CDR3 sequence: CASSSPMAGEAFF. CDR3 nucleotide sequence: TGCGCCAGCAGCTCCCCCATGGCGGGTGAAGCTTTCTTT.

The chain joins TRBV12-3 or TRBV12-4 to TRBJ2-2, with TRBD1 matching over 7 bases. V shed 3 bases and J 6 bases; nucleotides not matched to a gene: 4. The CDR3 extends over 14 amino acids. The DNA for the CDR3 is TGTGCCAGCAGTTTTTCAGGGGGTGCCGGGGAGCTGTTTTTT. Protein sequence: CASSFSGGAGELFF.

This clonotype turned up a few times. V usage is TRBV20-1 and J usage is TRBJ2-2; TRBD2 agrees at 7 bases. The germline gives CDR1 DFQATT, CDR2 SNEGSKA (reference sequence). The CDR3 has 15 residues. V was clipped by 0 bases and J by 6 bases; unmatched bases: 7. This CDR3 is CSARDGNRGAGELFF. The CDR3 DNA reads as TGCAGTGCTAGAGATGGAAACCGGGGGGCCGGGGAGCTGTTTTTT.

The rearrangement uses TRBV20-1 and TRBJ2-3, with D possibly matching TRBD2 (6 bases). There are 16 residues in the CDR3. The germline gives CDR1 DFQATT, CDR2 SNEGSKA (reference sequence). Trimming pared 6 bases from V and 0 bases from J, leaving 19 bases between. CDR3 sequence (DNA): TGCAGTGCCAACCCTCTATGGCGGGGTAGCACAGATACGCAGTATTTT. Its protein product is CSANPLWRGSTDTQYF.

V is TRBV20-1 and J is TRBJ2-1; weak D call: TRBD1 (5 bases). The CDR3 sequence is 15 residues long. Trimming removed 0 bases at V and 8 bases at J, with 17 bases between. Germline V CDR1 and CDR2: DFQATT, SNEGSKA (reference sequence). CDR3 region: CSARDSGINTDEQFF. The CDR3 bases are TGCAGTGCTAGAGATTCAGGGATAAATACGGATGAGCAGTTCTTC.

The V gene is TRBV27, the J gene TRBJ2-2; D remains unclear. Germline CDR1 is MNHEY and CDR2 is SMNVEV (reference sequence). The CDR3 length is 12 residues. With 3 bases removed from V and 8 bases from J, the gap between germline ends came to 7 bases. The CDR3, as DNA: TGTGCCAGCAGTTTTGTAGAGGGGGAGCTGTTTTTT. Protein product: CASSFVEGELFF.

This clonotype was seen a handful of times. V usage is TRBV20-1 and J usage is TRBJ2-5; D may be TRBD1 (5 bases). Germline values: CDR1 DFQATT, CDR2 SNEGSKA (reference sequence). V was pared by 0 bases and J by 3 bases, with 14 bases between. The CDR3 covers 15 residues. Written as DNA, the CDR3 is TGCAGTGCTAGAGATGGTTGGGCCAGGGAAGAGACCCAGTACTTC. Its protein product is CSARDGWAREETQYF.

The gene calls are TRBV10-3 and TRBJ2-2; the match to TRBD1 covers 9 bases. CDR1 and CDR2 from the germline V gene are ENHRY and SYGVKD. The CDR3 sequence is 16 residues long. V shed 6 bases, J shed 1 base, and the junction held 6 bases outside the gene matches. The CDR3 is CAIRAGTGLNTGELFF. The DNA of the CDR3 is TGTGCCATCAGGGCCGGGACAGGGTTGAACACCGGGGAGCTGTTTTTT.

The chain has TRBV2 and TRBJ2-6; tentative D call: TRBD2 (6 bases). The germline V and J ends were trimmed by 6 bases and 3 bases, with 12 bases remaining between them. Germline V gene sequence: CDR1 SNHLY, CDR2 FYNNEI. The CDR3 has 15 amino acids. CDR3 coding DNA: TGTGCCAGCAGCCTGGAGGGGTTTGGGGCCAACGTCCTGACTTTC. Protein: CASSLEGFGANVLTF.

The chain links TRBV9 to TRBJ1-1, with 8 nucleotides matching TRBD1. V lost 0 bases and J lost 2; bases outside the gene matches: 9. CDR1 and CDR2 (germline): SGDLS, YYNGEE. The CDR3 has 17 amino acids. CDR3 sequence: CASSVDQGAAFNTEAFF. As DNA, the CDR3 is TGTGCCAGCAGCGTAGACCAGGGGGCGGCTTTTAACACTGAAGCTTTCTTT.

The rearrangement links TRBV6-5 to TRBJ2-2, with a tentative D call TRBD1 (5 bases). V shed 0 bases and J shed 8 bases, with 10 bases lying between them. The CDR3 length is 14 residues. CDR1 and CDR2 from the germline V gene are MNHEY and SVGAGI. The CDR3 DNA sequence: TGTGCCAGCAGTTACTCCCCTAGGGGTGGGGAGCTGTTTTTT. Residues: CASSYSPRGGELFF.

This clonotype has a count of ten or more. An end of the junction differs from the germline gene, which may be a read error. J is TRBJ2-3 and V is TRBV5-1; 8 bases align to TRBD2. The CDR3 consists of 15 residues. CDR1 SGHRS and CDR2 YFSETQ come from the germline V gene. This chain's CDR3 is CASSSPSGSTDTQYF. CDR3 coding DNA: TGTGCCAGCAGCTCCCCTAGCGGGAGCACAGATACGCAGTATTTT.

The chain employs TRBV7-8 and TRBJ2-4; D gene unclear. The V gene's germline CDR1 is SGHVS and CDR2 FQNEAQ. The CDR3 extends over 16 amino acids. Trimming stripped 1 base from V and 0 bases from J, with 10 bases between. CDR3 amino acids: CASSLDVSLAKNIQYF. CDR3 coding DNA: TGTGCCAGCAGCTTAGACGTATCTCTAGCCAAAAACATTCAGTACTTC.

In this sample, this clonotype turned up a few times. The CDR3 protein is CASSLFRVYAYNEQFF. CDR3 bases: TGCGCCAGCAGCTTGTTCAGGGTCTACGCTTACAATGAGCAGTTCTTC. The chain is built from TRBV5-1 and TRBJ2-1; possible D gene TRBD1, 5 bases. The CDR3 sequence is 16 residues long. V lost 1 base, J lost 4 bases, and 15 bases lay in between. Per the germline V gene, CDR1 is SGHRS and CDR2 is YFSETQ.

This clonotype came up a few times. J is TRBJ2-7 and V is TRBV6-2 or TRBV6-3, with D tentatively TRBD1 (6 bases). V lost 6 bases and J 3 bases, leaving 15 bases between the germline ends. Per the germline V gene, CDR1 is MNHEY and CDR2 is SVGEGT. CDR3 length equals 14 residues. CDR3: CASSSFPDSYEQYF. CDR3 bases: TGTGCCAGCAGCTCCTTCCCGGACAGCTACGAGCAGTACTTC.

The rearrangement links TRBV20-1 to TRBJ2-7; 12 nucleotides match TRBD2. The CDR3 is made up of 13 amino acids. The J segment lost 7 bases and the V segment lost 6 bases, leaving 7 bases of the junction unmatched. The V gene's germline CDR1 is DFQATT and CDR2 SNEGSKA (reference sequence). CDR3 residues: CSATTSGSREQYF. As DNA, the CDR3 is TGCAGTGCGACGACTAGCGGGAGTCGAGAGCAGTACTTC.

This clonotype has more than one count but fewer than ten. The chain recombines TRBV18 with TRBJ2-1; TRBD2 matches at 12 bases. With V trimmed by 4 bases and J by 8 bases, 6 bases remained unmatched. Germline lookup yields CDR1 KGHSH and CDR2 LQKENI. This CDR3 comprises 15 residues. CDR3 amino acids: CASSLTSGRLYEQFF. CDR3 sequence (DNA): TGTGCCAGCTCACTGACTAGCGGGAGATTGTATGAGCAGTTCTTC.

DNA for the CDR3: TGTGCCAGCACCTGGGTAGTAGGCCACAATGAGCAGTTCTTC. Encoded protein: CASTWVVGHNEQFF. The chain joins TRBV12-3 or TRBV12-4 to TRBJ2-1; D gene unclear. This CDR3 has 14 amino acids. Trimming stripped 7 bases from V and 5 bases from J, with 15 bases between.

V gene TRBV9 combines with J gene TRBJ2-3; D gene ambiguous. Between the trimmed V and J ends, which lost 4 bases and 2 bases, there was a span of 14 bases. The CDR3 totals 15 residues. Germline lookup yields CDR1 SGDLS and CDR2 YYNGEE. CDR3 region: CASSIRLAPTDTQYF. The DNA of the CDR3 is TGTGCCAGCAGCATCCGACTCGCCCCCACAGATACGCAGTATTTT.

The chain recombines TRBV12-3 or TRBV12-4 with TRBJ2-7; 13 nucleotides match TRBD2. J lost 5 bases, V lost 7 bases, and 11 bases had no gene match. This CDR3 is 16 amino acids long. The CDR3 DNA follows: TGTGCCAGCATGAAGCGGACTAGCGGGAGTAAACACGAGCAGTACTTC. This codes for CASMKRTSGSKHEQYF.

The chain uses TRBV6-1 and TRBJ2-1, with 7 bases identical to TRBD2. Germline V CDR1 and CDR2: MNHNS, SASEGT. Trimming took 7 bases from V and 2 from J; bases not matched to a gene: 8. This CDR3 comprises 15 residues. CDR3 protein: CASIRREWPYNEQFF. The CDR3 DNA sequence: TGTGCCAGCATTCGGCGGGAGTGGCCCTACAATGAGCAGTTCTTC.

The rearrangement links TRBV18 to TRBJ2-1; 9 nucleotides align to TRBD1. V shed 2 bases and J 16 bases; nucleotides not matched to a gene: 9. This CDR3 region has 13 residues. CDR1 KGHSH and CDR2 LQKENI come from the germline V gene. CDR3 DNA sequence: TGTGCCAGCTCACCAGGACAGGGGATGATGGGATTCTTC. The encoded protein is CASSPGQGMMGFF.

This sequence joins TRBV7-8 and TRBJ1-1; 9 nucleotides match TRBD1. J was trimmed by 4 bases and V by 7 bases; bases with no gene match: 10. This CDR3 has 15 amino acids. Germline V gene sequence: CDR1 SGHVS, CDR2 FQNEAQ. CDR3: CASTRQGVYTTEAFF. CDR3 nucleotide sequence: TGTGCCAGCACCCGACAGGGGGTGTATACCACTGAAGCTTTCTTT.